This TCR beta chain was observed in a study of blood T cell repertoires in COVID-19. At the level of the study: Both acute and convalescent COVID-19 samples were obtained from the United States, Italy and Spain. Sources were T cells, B-cell-depleted T cells, or PBMCs; the material itself was cDNA or gDNA.

As handled by the study authors: Using reference gene primer amplification, nucleated cell counts were estimated. Some clones are missing from TCRdb's copy, which holds only in-frame ones; the method was immunoSEQ multiplex PCR. The DNA gave D and trimming, while V, J and clone size come from that table. The sample holds roughly 80,000 clones; 65% to 85% are singletons and the top ten take over 15%. V lost 2 bases, J lost 6 bases, and 6 bases stayed unmatched. Germline V gene data show CDR1 as MNHEY and CDR2 as SVGAGI. The CDR3 contains 15 residues. The chain employs TRBV6-5 and TRBJ2-2, with 7 positions matching TRBD1. This receptor was identified in a woman aged 55-69 years with acute or convalescent COVID-19. The specimen was peripheral blood. DNA of the CDR3: TGTGCCAGCAGTTACCCGACAGGGCGCCCCGGGGAGCTGTTTTTT. Amino acids: CASSYPTGRPGELFF.